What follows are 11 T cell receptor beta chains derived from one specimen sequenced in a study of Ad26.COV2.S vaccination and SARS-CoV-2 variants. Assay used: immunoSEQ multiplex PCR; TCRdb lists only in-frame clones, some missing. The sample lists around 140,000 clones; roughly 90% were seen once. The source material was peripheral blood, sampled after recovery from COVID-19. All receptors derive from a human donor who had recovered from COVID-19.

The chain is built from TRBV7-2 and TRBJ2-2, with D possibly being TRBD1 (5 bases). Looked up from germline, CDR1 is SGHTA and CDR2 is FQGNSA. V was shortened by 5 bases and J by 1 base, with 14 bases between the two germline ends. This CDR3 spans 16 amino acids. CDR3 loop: CASSLRQKRNTGELFF. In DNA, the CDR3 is TGTGCCAGCAGCCTCAGACAGAAAAGGAACACCGGGGAGCTGTTTTTT.

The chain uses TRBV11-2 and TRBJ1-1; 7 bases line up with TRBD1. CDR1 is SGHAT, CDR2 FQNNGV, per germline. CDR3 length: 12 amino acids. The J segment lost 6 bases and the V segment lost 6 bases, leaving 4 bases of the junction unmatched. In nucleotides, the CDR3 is TGTGCCAGCAGTTCTGGGACAGCTGAAGCTTTCTTT. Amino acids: CASSSGTAEAFF. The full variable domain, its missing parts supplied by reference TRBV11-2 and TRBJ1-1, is EAGVAQSPRYKIIEKRQSVAFWCNPISGHATLYWYQQILGQGPKLLIQFQNNGVVDDSQLPKDRFSAERLKGVDSTLKIQPAKLEDSAVYLCASSSGTAEAFFGQGTRLTVV.

CDR3 DNA sequence: TGCAGCGTTCTCTTTAACACTGAAGCTTTCTTT. This encodes CSVLFNTEAFF. The chain combines TRBV29-1 with TRBJ1-1; D remains unclear. Germline CDR1 SQVTM, CDR2 ANQGSEA. Trimming removed 5 bases at V and 2 bases at J, with 6 bases between. The CDR3 consists of 11 residues.

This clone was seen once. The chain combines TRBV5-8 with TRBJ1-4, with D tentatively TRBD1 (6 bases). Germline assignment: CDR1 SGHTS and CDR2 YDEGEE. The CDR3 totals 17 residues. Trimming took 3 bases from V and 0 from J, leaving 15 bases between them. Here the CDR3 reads CASSSGGSGATNEKLFF. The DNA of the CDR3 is TGTGCCAGCAGCTCCGGGGGCTCTGGGGCAACTAATGAAAAACTGTTTTTT.

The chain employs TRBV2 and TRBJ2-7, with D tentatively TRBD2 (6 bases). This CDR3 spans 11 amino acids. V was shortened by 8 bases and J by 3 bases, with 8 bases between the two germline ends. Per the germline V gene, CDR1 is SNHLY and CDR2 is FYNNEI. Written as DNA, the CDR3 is TGTGCCAGCGGGGGAGGCTACGAGCAGTACTTC. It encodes CASGGGYEQYF.

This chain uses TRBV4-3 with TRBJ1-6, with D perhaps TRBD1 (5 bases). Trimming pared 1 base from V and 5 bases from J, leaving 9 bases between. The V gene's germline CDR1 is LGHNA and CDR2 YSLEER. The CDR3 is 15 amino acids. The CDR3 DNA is TGCGCCAGCAGCCAAGGGGACGGTGATAATTCACCCCTCCACTTT. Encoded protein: CASSQGDGDNSPLHF.

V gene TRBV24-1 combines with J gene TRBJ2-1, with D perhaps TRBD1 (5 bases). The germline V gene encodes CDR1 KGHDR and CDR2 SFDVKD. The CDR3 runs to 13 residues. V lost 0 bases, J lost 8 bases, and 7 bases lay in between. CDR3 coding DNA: TGTGCCACCAGTGATTTGCTAGGGGATGAGCAGTTCTTC. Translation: CATSDLLGDEQFF.

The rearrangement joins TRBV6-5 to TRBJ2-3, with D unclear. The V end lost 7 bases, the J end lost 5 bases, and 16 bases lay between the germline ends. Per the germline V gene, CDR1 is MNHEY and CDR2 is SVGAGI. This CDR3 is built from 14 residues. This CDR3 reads CASTSGSNQDTQYF. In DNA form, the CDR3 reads TGTGCCAGCACCTCCGGATCCAATCAAGATACGCAGTATTTT.

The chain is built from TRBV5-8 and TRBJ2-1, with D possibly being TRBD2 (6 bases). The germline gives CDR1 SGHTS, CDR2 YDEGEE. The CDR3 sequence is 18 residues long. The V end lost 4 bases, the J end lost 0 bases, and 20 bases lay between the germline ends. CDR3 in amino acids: CASSPLLSGSGSYNEQFF. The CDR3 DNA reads TGTGCCAGCAGCCCCCTCTTAAGCGGGTCGGGCTCCTACAATGAGCAGTTCTTC.

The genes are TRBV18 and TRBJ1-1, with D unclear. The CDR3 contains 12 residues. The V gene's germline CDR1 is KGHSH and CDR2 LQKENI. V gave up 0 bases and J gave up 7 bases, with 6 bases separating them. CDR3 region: CASSPPSLEAFF. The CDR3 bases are TGTGCCAGCTCACCACCGAGTCTTGAAGCTTTCTTT. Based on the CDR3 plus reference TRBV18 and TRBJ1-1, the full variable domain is NAGVMQNPRHLVRRRGQEARLRCSPMKGHSHVYWYRQLPEEGLKFMVYLQKENIIDESGMPKERFSAEFPKEGPSILRIQQVVRGDSAAYFCASSPPSLEAFFGQGTRLTVV.

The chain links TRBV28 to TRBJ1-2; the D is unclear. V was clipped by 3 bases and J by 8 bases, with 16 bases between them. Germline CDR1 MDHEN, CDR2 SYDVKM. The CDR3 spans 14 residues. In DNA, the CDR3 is TGTGCCAGCAGTTTCGGCCAGGAAGAACAGGGCTACACCTTC. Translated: CASSFGQEEQGYTF.